The present TCR beta chain was sequenced within a study of blood T cell repertoires in COVID-19. Study information: The origin of the acute and convalescent COVID-19 samples was the United States, Italy and Spain. T cells, B-cell-depleted T cells, or PBMCs provided the cDNA or gDNA that served as material.

Under the authors' procedure: Estimated nucleated cell counts came from reference gene primer amplification. Profiled with immunoSEQ multiplex PCR; TCRdb holds only in-frame clones, not every one. The DNA gave D and trimming, while V, J and clone size come from that table. The sample yields fewer than 150,000 clones, 84% seen once. This clone was counted a single time. CDR1 and CDR2 from the germline V gene are SGHNT and YYREEE (reference sequence). The V end lost 0 bases, the J end lost 5 bases, and 14 bases lay between the germline ends. The CDR3 covers 15 residues. The material sequenced was peripheral blood. V is TRBV5-4 and J is TRBJ2-5, with D perhaps matching TRBD2 (6 bases). The sequence was obtained from a human donor in a cohort sampled during active COVID-19. The CDR3 nucleotides read TGTGCCAGCAGCTTGGAATCGACCCGGGGGGAGACCCAGTACTTC. Translation: CASSLESTRGETQYF.